This T cell receptor beta chain was profiled in a study of T cell changes during pregnancy in multiple sclerosis. The method was immunoSEQ multiplex PCR; TCRdb's version includes in-frame clones alone and lacks a portion of them. The sample carries some 100,000 clones, roughly nine tenths recorded once. This CDR3 region has 15 residues. Trimming cost V 5 bases and J 10 bases; bases outside gene matches: 11. Germline loops: CDR1 SGHRS, CDR2 YFSETQ. This specimen was peripheral blood, taken in the second trimester of pregnancy. This chain connects TRBV5-1 to TRBJ1-6, with 8 positions matching TRBD1. The sequence came from a female donor with multiple sclerosis, enrolled in a pregnancy study. The CDR3 bases are TGCGCCAGCAGAATTCAGACAGGGGAAAGATCACCCCTCCACTTT. Amino acids: CASRIQTGERSPLHF.